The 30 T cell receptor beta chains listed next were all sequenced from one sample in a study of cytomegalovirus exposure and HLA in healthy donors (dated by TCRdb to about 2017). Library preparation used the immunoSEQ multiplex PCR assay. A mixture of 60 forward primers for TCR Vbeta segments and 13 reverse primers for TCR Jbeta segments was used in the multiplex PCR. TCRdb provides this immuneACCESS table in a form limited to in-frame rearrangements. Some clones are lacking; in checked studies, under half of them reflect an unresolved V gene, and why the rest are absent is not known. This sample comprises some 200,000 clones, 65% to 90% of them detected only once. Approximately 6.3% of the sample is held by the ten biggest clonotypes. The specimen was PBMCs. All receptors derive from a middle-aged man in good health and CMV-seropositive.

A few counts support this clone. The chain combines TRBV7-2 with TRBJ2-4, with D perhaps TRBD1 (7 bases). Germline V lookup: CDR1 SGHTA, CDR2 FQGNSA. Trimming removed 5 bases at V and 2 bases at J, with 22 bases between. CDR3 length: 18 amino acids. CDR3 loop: CASSPQNQPGGTKNIQYF. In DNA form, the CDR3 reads TGTGCCAGCAGCCCCCAAAACCAACCAGGGGGGACCAAAAACATTCAGTACTTC.

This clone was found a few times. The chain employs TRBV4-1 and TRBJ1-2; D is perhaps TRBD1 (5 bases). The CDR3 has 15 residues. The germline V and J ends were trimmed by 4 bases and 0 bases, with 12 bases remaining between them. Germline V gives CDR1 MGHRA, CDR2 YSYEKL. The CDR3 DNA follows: TGCGCCAGCAGCCCTAAGACAGATTCTAACTATGGCTACACCTTC. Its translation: CASSPKTDSNYGYTF.

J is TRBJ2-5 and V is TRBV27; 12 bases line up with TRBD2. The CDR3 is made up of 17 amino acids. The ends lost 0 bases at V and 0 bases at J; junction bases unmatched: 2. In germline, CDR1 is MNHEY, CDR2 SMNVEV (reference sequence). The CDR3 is CASSLSTSGGYQETQYF. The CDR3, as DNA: TGTGCCAGCAGTTTATCGACTAGCGGGGGATACCAAGAGACCCAGTACTTC.

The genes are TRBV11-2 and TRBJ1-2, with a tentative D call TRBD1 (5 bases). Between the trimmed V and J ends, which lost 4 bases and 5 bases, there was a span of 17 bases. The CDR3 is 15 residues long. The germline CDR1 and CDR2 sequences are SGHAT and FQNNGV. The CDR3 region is CASSSRRTGDYGYTF. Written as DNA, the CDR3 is TGTGCCAGCAGCTCGCGACGGACGGGGGATTATGGCTACACCTTC.

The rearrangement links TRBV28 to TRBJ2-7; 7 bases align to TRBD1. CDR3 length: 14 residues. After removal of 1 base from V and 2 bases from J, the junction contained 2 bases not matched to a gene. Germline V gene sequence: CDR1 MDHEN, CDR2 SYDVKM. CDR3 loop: CASSLLGQTYEQYF. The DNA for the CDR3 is TGTGCCAGCAGTTTATTGGGACAGACCTACGAGCAGTACTTC.

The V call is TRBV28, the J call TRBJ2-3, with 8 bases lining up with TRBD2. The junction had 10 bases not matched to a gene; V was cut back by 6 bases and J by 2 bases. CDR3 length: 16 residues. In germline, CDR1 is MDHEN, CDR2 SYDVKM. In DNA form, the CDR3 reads TGTGCCAGCAGGTCCCCCCGGGGGGGGCTCACAGATACGCAGTATTTT. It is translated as CASRSPRGGLTDTQYF.

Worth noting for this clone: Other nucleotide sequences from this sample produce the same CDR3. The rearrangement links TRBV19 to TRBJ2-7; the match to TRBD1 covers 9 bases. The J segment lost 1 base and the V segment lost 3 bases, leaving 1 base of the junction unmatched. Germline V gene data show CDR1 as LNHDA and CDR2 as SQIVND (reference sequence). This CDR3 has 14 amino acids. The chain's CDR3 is CASSIGQGSYEQYF. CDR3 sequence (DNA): TGTGCCAGTAGTATCGGACAGGGGTCCTACGAGCAGTACTTC.

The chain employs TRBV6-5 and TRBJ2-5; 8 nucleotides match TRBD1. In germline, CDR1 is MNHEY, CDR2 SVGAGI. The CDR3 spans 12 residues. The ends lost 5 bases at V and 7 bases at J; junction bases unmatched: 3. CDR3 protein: CASSPQGGTQYF. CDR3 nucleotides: TGTGCCAGCAGTCCACAGGGGGGGACCCAGTACTTC.

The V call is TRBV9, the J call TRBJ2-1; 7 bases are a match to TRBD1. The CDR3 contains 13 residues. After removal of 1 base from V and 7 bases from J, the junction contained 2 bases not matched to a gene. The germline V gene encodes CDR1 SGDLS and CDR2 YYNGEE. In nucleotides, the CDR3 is TGTGCCAGCAGCGTAACAGGGGAAAATGAGCAGTTCTTC. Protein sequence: CASSVTGENEQFF. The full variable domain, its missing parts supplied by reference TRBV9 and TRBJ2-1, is DSGVTQTPKHLITATGQRVTLRCSPRSGDLSVYWYQQSLDQGLQFLIQYYNGEERAKGNILERFSAQQFPDLHSELNLSSLELGDSALYFCASSVTGENEQFFGPGTRLTVL.

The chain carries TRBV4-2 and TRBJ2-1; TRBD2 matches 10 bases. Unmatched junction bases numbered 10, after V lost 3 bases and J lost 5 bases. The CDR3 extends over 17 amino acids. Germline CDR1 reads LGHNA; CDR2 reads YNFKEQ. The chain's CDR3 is CASSHPRRLAGDNEQFF. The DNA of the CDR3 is TGTGCCAGCAGCCATCCTAGGCGTCTAGCGGGAGACAATGAGCAGTTCTTC.

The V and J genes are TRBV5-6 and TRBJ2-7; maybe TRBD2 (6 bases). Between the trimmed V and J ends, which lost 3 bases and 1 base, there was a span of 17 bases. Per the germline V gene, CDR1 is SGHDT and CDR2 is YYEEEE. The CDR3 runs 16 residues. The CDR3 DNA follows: TGTGCCAGCAGCTCTTATTATTCCGCGGGATCCTACGAGCAGTACTTC. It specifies CASSSYYSAGSYEQYF.

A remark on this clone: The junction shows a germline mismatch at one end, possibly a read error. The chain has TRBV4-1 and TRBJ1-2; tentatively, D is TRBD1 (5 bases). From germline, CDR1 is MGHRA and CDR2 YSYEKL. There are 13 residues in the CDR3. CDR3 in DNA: TGCGCCAGCAGCCAAACAGGACCTGAGGATAAGGCCTTC. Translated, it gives CASSQTGPEDKAF.

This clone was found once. CDR3 nucleotide sequence: TGTGCCAGCAGCGCACCCGGACAGGGGGCGACTGAAGCTTTCTTT. Encoded protein: CASSAPGQGATEAFF. The genes are TRBV9 and TRBJ1-1; 11 nucleotides agree with TRBD1. Germline CDR1 is SGDLS and CDR2 is YYNGEE. The CDR3 runs to 15 residues. J gave up 5 bases and V 3 bases, and 6 bases lay outside the gene matches.

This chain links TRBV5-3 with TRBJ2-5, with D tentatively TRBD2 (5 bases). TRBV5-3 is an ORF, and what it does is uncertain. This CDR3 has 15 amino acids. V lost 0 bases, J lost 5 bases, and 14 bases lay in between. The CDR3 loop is CARSLGGLLEETQYF. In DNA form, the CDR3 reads TGTGCCAGAAGCTTGGGCGGGCTACTTGAGGAGACCCAGTACTTC.

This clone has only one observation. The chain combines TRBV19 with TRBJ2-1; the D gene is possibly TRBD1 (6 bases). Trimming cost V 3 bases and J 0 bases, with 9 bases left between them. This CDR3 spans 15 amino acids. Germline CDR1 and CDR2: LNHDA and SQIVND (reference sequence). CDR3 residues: CASSIQGSSYNEQFF. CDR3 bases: TGTGCCAGTAGTATCCAGGGGAGCTCCTACAATGAGCAGTTCTTC.

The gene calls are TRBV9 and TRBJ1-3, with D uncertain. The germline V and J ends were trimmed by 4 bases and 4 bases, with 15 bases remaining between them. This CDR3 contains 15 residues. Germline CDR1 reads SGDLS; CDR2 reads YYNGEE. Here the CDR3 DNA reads TGTGCCAGCAGCAAAACAGACTATTCCGGAAACACCATATATTTT. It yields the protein CASSKTDYSGNTIYF.

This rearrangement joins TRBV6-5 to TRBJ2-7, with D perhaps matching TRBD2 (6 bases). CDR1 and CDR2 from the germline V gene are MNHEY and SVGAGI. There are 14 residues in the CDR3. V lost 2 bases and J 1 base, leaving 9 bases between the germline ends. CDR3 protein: CASSYPGESYEQYF. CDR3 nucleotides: TGTGCCAGCAGTTACCCGGGAGAATCCTACGAGCAGTACTTC.

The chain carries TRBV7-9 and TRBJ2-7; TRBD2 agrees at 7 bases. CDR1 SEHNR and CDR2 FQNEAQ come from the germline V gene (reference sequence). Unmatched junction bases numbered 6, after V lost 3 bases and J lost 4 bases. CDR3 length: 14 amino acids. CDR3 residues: CASSLGGRPYEQYF. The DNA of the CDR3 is TGTGCCAGCAGCTTGGGAGGGAGGCCGTACGAGCAGTACTTC. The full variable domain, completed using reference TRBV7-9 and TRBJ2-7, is DTGVSQNPRHKITKRGQNVTFRCDPISEHNRLYWYRQTLGQGPEFLTYFQNEAQLEKSRLLSDRFSAERPKGSFSTLEIQRTEQGDSAMYLCASSLGGRPYEQYFGPGTRLTVT.

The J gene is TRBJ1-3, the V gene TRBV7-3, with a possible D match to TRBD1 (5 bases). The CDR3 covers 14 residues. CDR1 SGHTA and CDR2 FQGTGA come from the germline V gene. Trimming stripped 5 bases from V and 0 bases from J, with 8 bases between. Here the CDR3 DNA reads TGTGCCAGCAGCCCTGACAGCTCTGGAAACACCATATATTTT. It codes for CASSPDSSGNTIYF.

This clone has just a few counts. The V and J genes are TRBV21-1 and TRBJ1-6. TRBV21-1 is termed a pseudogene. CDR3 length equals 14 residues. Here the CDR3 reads CASGGEAGNSPLHF. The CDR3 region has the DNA TGTGCCAGCGGGGGGGAGGCGGGTAATTCACCCCTCCACTTT.

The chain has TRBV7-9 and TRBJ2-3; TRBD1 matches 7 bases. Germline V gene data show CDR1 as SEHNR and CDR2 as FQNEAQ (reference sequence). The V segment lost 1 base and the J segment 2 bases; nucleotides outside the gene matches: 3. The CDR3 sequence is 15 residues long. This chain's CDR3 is CASSLGDSLTDTQYF. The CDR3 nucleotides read TGTGCCAGCAGCTTAGGGGACAGCCTCACAGATACGCAGTATTTT.

The CDR3 nucleotides read TGTGCCAGCTCACCAGGGGACATCAGCAATCAGCCCCAGCATTTT. It is translated as CASSPGDISNQPQHF. The chain employs TRBV18 and TRBJ1-5, with a possible D match to TRBD1 (6 bases). The V and J ends lost 2 bases and 1 base respectively, with 9 bases between them. Germline CDR1 is KGHSH and CDR2 is LQKENI. The CDR3 consists of 15 residues.

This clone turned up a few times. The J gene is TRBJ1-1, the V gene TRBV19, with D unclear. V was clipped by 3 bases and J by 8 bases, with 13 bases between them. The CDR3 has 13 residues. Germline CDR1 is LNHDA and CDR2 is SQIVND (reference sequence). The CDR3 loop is CASSMGSGSEAFF. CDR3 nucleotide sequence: TGTGCCAGTAGTATGGGGTCTGGGAGCGAAGCTTTCTTT.

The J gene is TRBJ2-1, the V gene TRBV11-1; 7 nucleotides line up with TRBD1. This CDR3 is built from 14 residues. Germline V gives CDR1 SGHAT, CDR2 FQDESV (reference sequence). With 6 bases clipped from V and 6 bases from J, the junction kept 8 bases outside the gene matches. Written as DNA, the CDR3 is TGTGCCAGCAGTTCTAACAGGGGTGGCAATGAGCAGTTCTTC. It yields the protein CASSSNRGGNEQFF.

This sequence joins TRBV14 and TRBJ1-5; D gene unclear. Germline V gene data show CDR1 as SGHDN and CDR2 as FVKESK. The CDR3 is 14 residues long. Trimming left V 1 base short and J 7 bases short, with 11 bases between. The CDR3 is CASSQVGAGQPQHF. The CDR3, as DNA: TGTGCCAGCAGCCAAGTCGGTGCGGGACAGCCCCAGCATTTT.

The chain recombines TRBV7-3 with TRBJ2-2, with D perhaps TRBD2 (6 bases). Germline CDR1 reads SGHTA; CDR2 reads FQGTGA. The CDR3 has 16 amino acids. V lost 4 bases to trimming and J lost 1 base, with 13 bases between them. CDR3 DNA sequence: TGTGCCAGCAGCTCAAAAGCGGGCCGGAACACCGGGGAGCTGTTTTTT. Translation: CASSSKAGRNTGELFF. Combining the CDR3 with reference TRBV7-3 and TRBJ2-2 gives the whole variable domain GAGVSQTPSNKVTEKGKYVELRCDPISGHTALYWYRQSLGQGPEFLIYFQGTGAADDSGLPNDRFFAVRPEGSVSTLKIQRTERGDSAVYLCASSSKAGRNTGELFFGEGSRLTVL.

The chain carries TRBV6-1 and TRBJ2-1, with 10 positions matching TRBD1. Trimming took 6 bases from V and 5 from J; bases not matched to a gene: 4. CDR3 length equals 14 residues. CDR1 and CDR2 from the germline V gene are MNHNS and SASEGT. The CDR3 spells CASSRGQGNNEQFF. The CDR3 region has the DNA TGTGCCAGCAGCCGGGGACAGGGGAACAATGAGCAGTTCTTC.

DNA for the CDR3: TGTGCCAGCAGCCAAGGAGCCGGTAATGAGCAGTTCTTC. Protein: CASSQGAGNEQFF. The chain recombines TRBV7-2 with TRBJ2-1; D remains ambiguous. Trimming stripped 5 bases from V and 7 bases from J, with 12 bases between. This CDR3 is built from 13 residues. The germline CDR1 and CDR2 sequences are SGHTA and FQGNSA.

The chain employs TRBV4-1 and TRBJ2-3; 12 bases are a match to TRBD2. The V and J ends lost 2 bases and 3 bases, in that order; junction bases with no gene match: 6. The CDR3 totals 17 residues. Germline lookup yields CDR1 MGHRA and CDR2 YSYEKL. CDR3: CASSQLPTSGGTDTQYF. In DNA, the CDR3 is TGCGCCAGCAGCCAACTCCCGACTAGCGGGGGAACAGATACGCAGTATTTT.

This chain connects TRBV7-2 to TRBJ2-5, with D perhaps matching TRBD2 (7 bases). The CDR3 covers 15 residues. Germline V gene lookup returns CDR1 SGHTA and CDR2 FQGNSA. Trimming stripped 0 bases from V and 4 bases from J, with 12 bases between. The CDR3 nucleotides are TGTGCCAGCAGCTTAGCGGGGGGGCCAACAGAGACCCAGTACTTC. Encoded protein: CASSLAGGPTETQYF.